These T cell receptor beta chains were read from a single sample in a study of CD8 T cells in ankylosing spondylitis. Using its own MiXCR run on the 5' RACE reads, TCRdb lists one record per CDR3 protein. There are fewer than 200,000 distinct CDR3 sequences in the sample; around a tenth occur only once, and roughly 16% lies in the top ten. Sequencing was performed on blood, either unsorted or a sorted T cell fraction (not recorded which). These receptors all come from a female donor with ankylosing spondylitis or in good health (not recorded which). CDR3s include the opening cysteine and the closing phenylalanine or tryptophan. The order of the fields is V gene, J gene, D gene, clone size, CDR3 protein, CDR3 DNA. A D gene is named only where the DNA matches it firmly. Size is stated for part of the rows, as once, few or many counts, or as a class when the clone is expanded.

TRBV15	TRBJ2-3	TRBD2	.	CATSVWTSGGTDTQYF	TGTGCCACCAGCGTCTGGACTAGCGGGGGGACAGATACGCAGTATTTT
TRBV28	TRBJ1-2	.	many	CASRPVGPEPHGYTF	TGTGCCAGCAGACCTGTAGGACCCGAACCTCATGGCTACACCTTC
TRBV2	TRBJ2-7	TRBD1	.	CASSEAQGKAYEQYF	TGTGCCAGCAGTGAAGCACAGGGGAAGGCGTACGAGCAGTACTTC
TRBV12-3/TRBV12-4	TRBJ1-5	.	many	CASSLWSTNQPQHF	TGTGCCAGCAGTTTATGGTCGACCAATCAGCCCCAGCATTTT
TRBV20-1	TRBJ2-5	.	.	CSDRGPEGETQYF	TGCAGTGACCGAGGGCCCGAAGGGGAGACCCAGTACTTC
TRBV9	TRBJ1-1	.	few	CASSVITGTEAFF	TGTGCCAGCAGCGTTATCACGGGTACTGAAGCTTTCTTT
TRBV5-3	TRBJ2-1	TRBD2	few	CARSSPQLAGGPNEQFF	TGTGCCAGAAGCTCACCTCAACTAGCGGGAGGGCCCAATGAGCAGTTCTTC
TRBV29-1	TRBJ2-3	.	many	CSVAGRHTQYF	TGCAGCGTCGCTGGCCGTCATACGCAGTATTTT
TRBV11-2	TRBJ2-1	.	few	CASSLAPGGRTYNEQFF	TGTGCCAGCAGCTTAGCCCCGGGGGGCCGCACCTACAATGAGCAGTTCTTC
TRBV6-2/TRBV6-3	TRBJ2-1	TRBD2	.	CASSYSLIPGLAGGRGHNEQFF	TGTGCCAGCAGTTACTCCCTGATCCCGGGACTAGCGGGAGGGCGGGGACACAATGAGCAGTTCTTC
TRBV6-1	TRBJ2-2	.	many	CASSRLVAGKGGELFF	TGTGCCAGCAGCCGCTTAGTTGCAGGGAAAGGGGGGGAGCTGTTTTTT
TRBV30	TRBJ1-3	.	many	CAWSHSSSGNTIYF	TGTGCCTGGAGCCACAGCTCCTCTGGAAACACCATATATTTT
TRBV15	TRBJ2-7	.	.	CATSRSAGTSSYEQYF	TGTGCCACCAGCAGAAGCGCCGGGACTTCATCCTACGAGCAGTACTTC
TRBV28	TRBJ1-5	.	few	CASSGRGANQPQHF	TGTGCCAGCAGTGGTAGGGGGGCCAATCAGCCCCAGCATTTT
TRBV20-1	TRBJ2-3	TRBD2	once	CSARDRMMREGQDTQYF	TGCAGTGCTAGAGATCGTATGATGAGGGAGGGCCAAGATACGCAGTATTTT